This T cell receptor beta chain was identified during a study of blood T cell repertoires in COVID-19. Study-level information: T cells, B-cell-depleted T cells, or PBMCs provided the cDNA or gDNA that served as material.

Participants, roughly 18 to 100 years old, spanned under 25 US areas. Germline trimming cut 8 bases from V and 1 base from J; bases unmatched to any gene: 3. This CDR3 contains 15 residues. Germline CDR1 reads MGHRA; CDR2 reads YSYEKL. In the original processing: Estimation of nucleated cell counts was performed using reference gene primer amplification. The assay was immunoSEQ multiplex PCR, and TCRdb's table has in-frame clones only and misses some. The V and J calls and clone size come from that table; D and trimming were worked out from the DNA. The profile shows about 310,000 clones, approximately 90% of them singletons.

This TCR derives from a woman between 40 and 50 years old who had recovered from COVID-19. The rearrangement uses TRBV4-1 and TRBJ2-1, with 12 bases that match TRBD2. The material sequenced was PBMCs or T cells enriched from blood (not recorded which). This CDR3 reads CASRLAGDSYNEQFF. CDR3 coding DNA: TGCGCCAGCCGACTAGCGGGGGATTCCTACAATGAGCAGTTCTTC.